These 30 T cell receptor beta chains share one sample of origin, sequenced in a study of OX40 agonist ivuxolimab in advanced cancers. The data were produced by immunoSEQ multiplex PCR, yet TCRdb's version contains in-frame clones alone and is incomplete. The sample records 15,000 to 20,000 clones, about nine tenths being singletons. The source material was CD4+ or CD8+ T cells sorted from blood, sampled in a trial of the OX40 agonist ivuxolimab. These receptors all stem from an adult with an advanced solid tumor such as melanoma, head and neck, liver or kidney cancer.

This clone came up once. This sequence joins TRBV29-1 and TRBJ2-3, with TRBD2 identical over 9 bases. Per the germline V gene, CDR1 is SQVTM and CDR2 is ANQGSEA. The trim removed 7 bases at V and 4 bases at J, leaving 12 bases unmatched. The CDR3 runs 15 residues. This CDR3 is CSAPDAGGPADTQYF. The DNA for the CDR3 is TGCAGCGCTCCGGATGCGGGAGGGCCCGCAGATACGCAGTATTTT.

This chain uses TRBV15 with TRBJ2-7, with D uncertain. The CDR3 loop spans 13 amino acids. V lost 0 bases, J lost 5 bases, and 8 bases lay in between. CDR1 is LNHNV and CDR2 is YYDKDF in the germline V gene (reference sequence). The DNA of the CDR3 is TGTGCCACCAGCAGAGATTGGGGTAACGAGCAGTACTTC. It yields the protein CATSRDWGNEQYF.

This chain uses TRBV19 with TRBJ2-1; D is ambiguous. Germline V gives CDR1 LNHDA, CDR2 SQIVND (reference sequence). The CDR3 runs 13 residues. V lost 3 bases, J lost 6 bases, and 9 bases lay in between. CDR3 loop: CASSMVLLNEQFF. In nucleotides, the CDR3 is TGTGCCAGTAGTATGGTTCTCCTCAATGAGCAGTTCTTC.

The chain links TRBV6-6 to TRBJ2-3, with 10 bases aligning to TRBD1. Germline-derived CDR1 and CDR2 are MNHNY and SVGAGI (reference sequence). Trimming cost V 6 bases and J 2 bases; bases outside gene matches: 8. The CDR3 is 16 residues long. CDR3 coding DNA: TGTGCCAGCAGCTCCTGGACAGGGGGATACACAGATACGCAGTATTTT. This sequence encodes CASSSWTGGYTDTQYF.

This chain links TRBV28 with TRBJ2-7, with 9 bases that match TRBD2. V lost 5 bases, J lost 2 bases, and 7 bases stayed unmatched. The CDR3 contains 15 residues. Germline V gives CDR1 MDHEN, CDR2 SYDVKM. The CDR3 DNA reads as TGTGCCAGCAGTCCCAGTAGCGGGAGAGCCTACGAGCAGTACTTC. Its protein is CASSPSSGRAYEQYF.

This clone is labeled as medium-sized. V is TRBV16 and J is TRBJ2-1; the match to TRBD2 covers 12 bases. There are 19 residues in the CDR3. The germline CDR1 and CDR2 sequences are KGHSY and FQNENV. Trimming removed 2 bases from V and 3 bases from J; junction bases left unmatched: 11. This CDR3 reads CASSQLTGATSGGYNEQFF. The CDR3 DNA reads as TGTGCCAGCAGCCAACTGACAGGGGCGACTAGCGGGGGCTACAATGAGCAGTTCTTC.

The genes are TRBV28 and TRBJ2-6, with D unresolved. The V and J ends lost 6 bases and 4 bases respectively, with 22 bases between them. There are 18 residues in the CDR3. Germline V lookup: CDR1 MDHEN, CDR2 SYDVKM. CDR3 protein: CASSPIDGSLGGANVLTF. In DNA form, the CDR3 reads TGTGCCAGCAGCCCTATCGACGGGTCGCTTGGAGGGGCCAACGTCCTGACTTTC.

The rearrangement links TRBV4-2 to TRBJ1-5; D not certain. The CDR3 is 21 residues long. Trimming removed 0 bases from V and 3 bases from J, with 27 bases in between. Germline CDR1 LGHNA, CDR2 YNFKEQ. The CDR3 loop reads CASSQDLSPGTVRLANQPQHF. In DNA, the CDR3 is TGTGCCAGCAGCCAAGATTTAAGTCCGGGAACGGTCCGGTTAGCCAATCAGCCCCAGCATTTT.

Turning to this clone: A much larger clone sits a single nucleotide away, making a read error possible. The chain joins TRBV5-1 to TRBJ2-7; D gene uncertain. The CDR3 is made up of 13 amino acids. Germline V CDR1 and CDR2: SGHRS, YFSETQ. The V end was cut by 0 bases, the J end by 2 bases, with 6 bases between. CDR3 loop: CASSLDGTYEQYF. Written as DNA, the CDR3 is TGCGCCAGCAGCTTGGACGGAACCTACGAGCAGTACTTC.

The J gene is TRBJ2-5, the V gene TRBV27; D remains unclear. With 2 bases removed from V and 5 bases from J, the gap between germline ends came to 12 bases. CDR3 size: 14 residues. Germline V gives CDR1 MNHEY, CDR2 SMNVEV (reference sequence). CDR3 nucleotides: TGTGCCAGCAGTTTAGGGCGTGGGTGGGAGACCCAGTACTTC. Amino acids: CASSLGRGWETQYF.

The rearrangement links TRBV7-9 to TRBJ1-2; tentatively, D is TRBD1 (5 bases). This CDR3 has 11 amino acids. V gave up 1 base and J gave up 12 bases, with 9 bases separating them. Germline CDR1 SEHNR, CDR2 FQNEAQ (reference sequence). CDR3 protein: CASSLGTINTF. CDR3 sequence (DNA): TGTGCCAGCAGCTTAGGGACAATAAACACCTTC.

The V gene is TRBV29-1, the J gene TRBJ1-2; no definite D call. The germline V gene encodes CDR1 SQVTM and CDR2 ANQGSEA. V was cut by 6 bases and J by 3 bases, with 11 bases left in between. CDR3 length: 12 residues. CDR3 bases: TGCAGCGTCGTGCCAGGCGACTATGGCTACACCTTC. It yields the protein CSVVPGDYGYTF.

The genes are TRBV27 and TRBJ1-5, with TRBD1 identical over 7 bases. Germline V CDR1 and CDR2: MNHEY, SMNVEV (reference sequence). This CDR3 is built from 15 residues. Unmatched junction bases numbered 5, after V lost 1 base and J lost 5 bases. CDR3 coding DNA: TGTGCCAGCAGTTTATTCAGGGGGGATTATCAGCCCCAGCATTTT. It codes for CASSLFRGDYQPQHF.

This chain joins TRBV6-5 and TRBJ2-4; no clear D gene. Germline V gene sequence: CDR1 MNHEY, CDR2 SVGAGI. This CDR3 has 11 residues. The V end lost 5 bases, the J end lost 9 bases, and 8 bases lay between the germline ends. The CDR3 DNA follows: TGTGCCAGCAGTAACAACAGCATTCAGTACTTC. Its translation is CASSNNSIQYF.

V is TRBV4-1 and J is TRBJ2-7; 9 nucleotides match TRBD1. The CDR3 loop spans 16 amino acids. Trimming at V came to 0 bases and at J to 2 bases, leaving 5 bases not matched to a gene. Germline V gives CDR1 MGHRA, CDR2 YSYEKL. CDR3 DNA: TGCGCCAGCAGCCAAGAGTACAGGGGGCCAACCTACGAGCAGTACTTC. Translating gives CASSQEYRGPTYEQYF.

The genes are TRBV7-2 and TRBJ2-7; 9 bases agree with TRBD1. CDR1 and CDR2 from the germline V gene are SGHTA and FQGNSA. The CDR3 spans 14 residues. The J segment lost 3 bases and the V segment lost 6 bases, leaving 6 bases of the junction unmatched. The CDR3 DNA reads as TGTGCCAGCAGGCCCGGACAGGGGTTCTACGAGCAGTACTTC. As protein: CASRPGQGFYEQYF.

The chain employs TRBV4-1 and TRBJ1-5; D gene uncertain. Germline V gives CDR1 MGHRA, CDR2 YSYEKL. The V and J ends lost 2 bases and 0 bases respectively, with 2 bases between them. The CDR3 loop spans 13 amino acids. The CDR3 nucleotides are TGCGCCAGCAGCCAACCTAGCAATCAGCCCCAGCATTTT. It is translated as CASSQPSNQPQHF.

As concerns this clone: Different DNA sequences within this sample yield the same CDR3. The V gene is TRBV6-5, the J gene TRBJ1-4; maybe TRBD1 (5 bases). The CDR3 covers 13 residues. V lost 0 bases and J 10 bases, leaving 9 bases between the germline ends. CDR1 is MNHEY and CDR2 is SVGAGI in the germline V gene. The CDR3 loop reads CASSYSSGGKLFF. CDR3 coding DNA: TGTGCCAGCAGTTACTCGAGTGGGGGAAAACTGTTTTTT.

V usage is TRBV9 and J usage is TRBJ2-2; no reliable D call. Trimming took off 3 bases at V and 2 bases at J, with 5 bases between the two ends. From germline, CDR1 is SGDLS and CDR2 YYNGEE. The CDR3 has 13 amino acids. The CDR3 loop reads CASSAENTGELFF. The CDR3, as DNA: TGTGCCAGCAGCGCTGAAAACACCGGGGAGCTGTTTTTT.

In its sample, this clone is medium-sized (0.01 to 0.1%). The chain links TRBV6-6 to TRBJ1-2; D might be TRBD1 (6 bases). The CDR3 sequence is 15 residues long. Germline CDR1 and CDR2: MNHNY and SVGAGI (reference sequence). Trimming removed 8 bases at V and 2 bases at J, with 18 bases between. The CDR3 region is CASRDTELPNYGYTF. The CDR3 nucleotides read TGTGCCAGCCGGGACACGGAGCTTCCCAACTATGGCTACACCTTC.

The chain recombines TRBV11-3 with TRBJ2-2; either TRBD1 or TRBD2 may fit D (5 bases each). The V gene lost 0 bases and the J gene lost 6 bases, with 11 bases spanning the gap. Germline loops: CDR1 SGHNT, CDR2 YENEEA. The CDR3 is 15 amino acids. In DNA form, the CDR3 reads TGTGCCAGCAGCTTAGATTTCGGGGCGGCCGGGGAGCTGTTTTTT. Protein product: CASSLDFGAAGELFF.

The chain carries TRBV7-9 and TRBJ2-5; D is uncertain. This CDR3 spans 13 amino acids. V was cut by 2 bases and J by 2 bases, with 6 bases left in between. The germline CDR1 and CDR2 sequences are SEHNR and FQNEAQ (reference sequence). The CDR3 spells CASSLRAQETQYF. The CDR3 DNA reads TGTGCCAGCAGCTTAAGGGCTCAAGAGACCCAGTACTTC.

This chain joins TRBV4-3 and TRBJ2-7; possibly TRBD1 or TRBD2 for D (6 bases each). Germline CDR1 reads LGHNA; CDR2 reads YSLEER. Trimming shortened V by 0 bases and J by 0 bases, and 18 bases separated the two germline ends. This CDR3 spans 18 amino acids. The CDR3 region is CASSQEVVGWGASYEQYF. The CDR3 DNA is TGCGCCAGCAGCCAAGAGGTGGTAGGTTGGGGGGCCTCCTACGAGCAGTACTTC.

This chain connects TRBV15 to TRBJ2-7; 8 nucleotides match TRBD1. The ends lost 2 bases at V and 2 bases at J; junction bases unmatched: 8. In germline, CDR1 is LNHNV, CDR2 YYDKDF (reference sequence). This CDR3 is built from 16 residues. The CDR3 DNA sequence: TGTGCCACCAGCAGATACCGGACAGGGCCTGCCTACGAGCAGTACTTC. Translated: CATSRYRTGPAYEQYF. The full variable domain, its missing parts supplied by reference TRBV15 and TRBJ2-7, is DAMVIQNPRYQVTQFGKPVTLSCSQTLNHNVMYWYQQKSSQAPKLLFHYYDKDFNNEADTPDNFQSRRPNTSFCFLDIRSPGLGDTAMYLCATSRYRTGPAYEQYFGPGTRLTVT.

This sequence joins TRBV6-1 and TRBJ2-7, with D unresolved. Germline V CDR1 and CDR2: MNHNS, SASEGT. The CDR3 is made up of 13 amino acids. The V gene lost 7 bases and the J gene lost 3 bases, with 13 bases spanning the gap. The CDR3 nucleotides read TGTGCCAGCAAAGCCTCCCGATTCTACGAGCAGTACTTC. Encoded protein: CASKASRFYEQYF.

The CDR3 DNA follows: TGTGCCAGCAGTCCATACTATGGCTACACCTTC. Amino acids: CASSPYYGYTF. The genes are TRBV2 and TRBJ1-2; D unresolved. In germline, CDR1 is SNHLY, CDR2 FYNNEI. The V end lost 5 bases, the J end lost 3 bases, and 4 bases lay between the germline ends. The length of the CDR3 is 11 residues. Full variable domain (missing parts from reference TRBV2 and TRBJ1-2): EPEVTQTPSHQVTQMGQEVILRCVPISNHLYFYWYRQILGQKVEFLVSFYNNEISEKSEIFDDQFSVERPDGSNFTLKIRSTKLEDSAMYFCASSPYYGYTFGSGTRLTVV.

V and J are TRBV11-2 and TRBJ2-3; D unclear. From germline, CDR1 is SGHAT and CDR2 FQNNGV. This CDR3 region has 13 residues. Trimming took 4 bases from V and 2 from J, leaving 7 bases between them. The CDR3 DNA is TGTGCCAGCAGCTCACATCCCACAGATACGCAGTATTTT. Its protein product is CASSSHPTDTQYF.

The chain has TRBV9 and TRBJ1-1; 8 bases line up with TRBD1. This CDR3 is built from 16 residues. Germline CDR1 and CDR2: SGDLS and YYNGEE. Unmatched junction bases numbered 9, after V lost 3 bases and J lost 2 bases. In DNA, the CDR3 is TGTGCCAGCAGCGCGGAAGGACAGGGCTTAAACACTGAAGCTTTCTTT. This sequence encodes CASSAEGQGLNTEAFF.

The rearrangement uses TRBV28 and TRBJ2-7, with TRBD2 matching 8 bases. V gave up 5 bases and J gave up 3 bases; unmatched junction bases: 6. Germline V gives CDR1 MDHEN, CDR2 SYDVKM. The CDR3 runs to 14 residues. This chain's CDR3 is CASSVVLAGYEQYF. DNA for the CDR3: TGTGCCAGCAGTGTAGTCCTAGCGGGCTACGAGCAGTACTTC.

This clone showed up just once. The CDR3 spells CASSPLGAGPRTQYF. CDR3 nucleotide sequence: TGTGCCAGCAGTCCCCTCGGAGCGGGCCCGCGTACGCAGTATTTT. The genes are TRBV27 and TRBJ2-3; maybe TRBD2 (6 bases). This CDR3 has 15 amino acids. CDR1 MNHEY and CDR2 SMNVEV come from the germline V gene (reference sequence). Trimming took 5 bases from V and 8 from J, leaving 20 bases between them.